The 18 T cell receptor beta chains listed next were all sequenced from one sample in a study of PD-L1 blockade in urothelial cancer. The repertoire was sequenced with immunoSEQ multiplex PCR; TCRdb's copy has only in-frame clones and lacks some. Here the sample spans 45,000 or so clones, 70% to 90% being singletons. Time point described: pretreatment peripheral blood. The specimen comprised PBMCs, sampled around atezolizumab (anti-PD-L1) treatment. Receptors were obtained from a donor aged 40 or older with urothelial cancer.

The V call is TRBV27, the J call TRBJ1-1; 7 bases line up with TRBD1. V was pared by 5 bases and J by 8 bases, with 11 bases of the junction left unmatched. The CDR3 loop spans 14 amino acids. CDR1 MNHEY and CDR2 SMNVEV come from the germline V gene (reference sequence). CDR3 in amino acids: CASSSRQGLTEAFF. The CDR3 nucleotides are TGTGCCAGCAGTAGCCGACAGGGACTTACCGAAGCTTTCTTT.

CDR3 sequence reads: CASSPPGRETQYF. CDR3 coding DNA: TGTGCCAGTAGCCCCCCGGGGAGGGAGACCCAGTACTTC. This chain joins TRBV19 and TRBJ2-5, with D maybe TRBD2 (6 bases). This CDR3 is 13 amino acids long. Germline CDR1 reads LNHDA; CDR2 reads SQIVND (reference sequence). Trimming shortened V by 6 bases and J by 5 bases, and 13 bases separated the two germline ends.

The rearrangement uses TRBV4-1 and TRBJ2-5; TRBD1 is a possible D gene (6 bases). The CDR3 contains 15 residues. Germline loops: CDR1 MGHRA, CDR2 YSYEKL. V was trimmed by 0 bases and J by 5 bases, leaving 13 bases between them. Here the CDR3 reads CASSQDPGQWETQYF. As DNA, the CDR3 is TGCGCCAGCAGCCAAGATCCCGGACAGTGGGAGACCCAGTACTTC.

This clone was seen a handful of times. The V gene is TRBV7-6, the J gene TRBJ1-4; 8 nucleotides match TRBD1. From germline, CDR1 is SGHVS and CDR2 FNYEAQ. Trimming removed 5 bases from V and 4 bases from J; junction bases left unmatched: 6. The CDR3 is made up of 15 amino acids. The DNA for the CDR3 is TGTGCCAGCAGCATCAGGACAGGGAATAATGAAAAACTGTTTTTT. Translated: CASSIRTGNNEKLFF.

The CDR3 DNA follows: TGCGCCAGCAGCCAAGTCGGGGGGATGACAGATACGCAGTATTTT. Translated, it gives CASSQVGGMTDTQYF. The rearrangement links TRBV4-3 to TRBJ2-3; 7 bases fit TRBD2. The V gene end was trimmed by 1 base and the J gene end by 3 bases; junction bases not matched to a gene: 4. CDR1 is LGHNA and CDR2 is YSLEER in the germline V gene. The CDR3 spans 15 residues.

Details on this clone: This same CDR3 is encoded by further DNA sequences in the sample. The rearrangement uses TRBV7-2 and TRBJ2-1, with 7 bases fitting TRBD2. V shed 5 bases and J 2 bases; nucleotides not matched to a gene: 3. The CDR3 loop spans 14 amino acids. Germline V gene sequence: CDR1 SGHTA, CDR2 FQGNSA. CDR3 sequence reads: CASSPGLAYNEQFF. The CDR3 DNA reads TGTGCCAGCAGCCCCGGACTAGCCTACAATGAGCAGTTCTTC.

The chain carries TRBV6-1 and TRBJ2-1; 8 nucleotides match TRBD2. Trimming removed 7 bases from V and 4 bases from J; junction bases left unmatched: 9. This CDR3 region has 15 residues. The germline V gene has CDR1 MNHNS and CDR2 SASEGT. This chain's CDR3 is CASITTRGGYNEQFF. DNA of the CDR3: TGTGCCAGCATCACAACCCGGGGGGGGTACAATGAGCAGTTCTTC.

The rearrangement links TRBV11-1 to TRBJ2-4; D perhaps matches TRBD2 (5 bases). Trimming shortened V by 6 bases and J by 3 bases, and 9 bases separated the two germline ends. Germline CDR1 and CDR2: SGHAT and FQDESV (reference sequence). This CDR3 is built from 13 residues. Here the CDR3 reads CASRGGGKNIQYF. The CDR3 DNA follows: TGTGCCAGCAGAGGCGGAGGCAAAAACATTCAGTACTTC.

The rearrangement links TRBV29-1 to TRBJ1-1; TRBD1 might be the D (5 bases). CDR1 and CDR2 (germline): SQVTM, ANQGSEA. The V gene lost 5 bases and the J gene lost 3 bases, with 16 bases spanning the gap. The CDR3 covers 14 residues. The CDR3 reads CSVFPPGGDTEAFF. CDR3 nucleotide sequence: TGCAGCGTTTTCCCCCCGGGGGGGGACACTGAAGCTTTCTTT.

This clone was observed a handful of times. The chain has TRBV27 and TRBJ1-1, with 11 bases identical to TRBD1. Germline CDR1 and CDR2: MNHEY and SMNVEV (reference sequence). The CDR3 is 13 residues long. V gave up 10 bases and J gave up 3 bases; unmatched junction bases: 4. CDR3 sequence (DNA): TGTGCCACCACGGACAGGGGGCACACTGAAGCTTTCTTT. As protein: CATTDRGHTEAFF.

This clone was seen only once. The chain has TRBV4-1 and TRBJ2-1, with 9 nucleotides matching TRBD2. The CDR3 has 21 residues. CDR1 MGHRA and CDR2 YSYEKL come from the germline V gene. V shed 2 bases, J shed 0 bases, and the junction held 17 bases outside the gene matches. The CDR3 coding sequence is TGCGCCAGCAGCCAACCCTTCGGAGCGGGAGGCCCGAAAAACTCCTACAATGAGCAGTTCTTC. Its translation: CASSQPFGAGGPKNSYNEQFF.

This sequence joins TRBV29-1 and TRBJ1-3; D is unresolved. V gave up 6 bases and J gave up 4 bases, with 7 bases separating them. The CDR3 has 11 amino acids. The V gene's germline CDR1 is SQVTM and CDR2 ANQGSEA. The CDR3 sequence is CSVRSGNTIYF. The CDR3 DNA sequence: TGCAGCGTCAGATCCGGAAACACCATATATTTT.

The rearrangement uses TRBV4-2 and TRBJ1-3; TRBD1 is a possible D gene (5 bases). V lost 0 bases and J lost 0, with 12 bases in between. Germline V gene lookup returns CDR1 LGHNA and CDR2 YNFKEQ. The CDR3 runs 17 residues. The CDR3 spells CASSQDRGGSSGNTIYF. For the CDR3, the DNA is TGTGCCAGCAGCCAAGATCGGGGGGGGAGCTCTGGAAACACCATATATTTT.

The chain recombines TRBV9 with TRBJ2-5; 9 positions match TRBD1. CDR3 length: 16 residues. V gave up 1 base and J gave up 5 bases; unmatched junction bases: 9. Per germline, CDR1 SGDLS and CDR2 YYNGEE. CDR3 sequence (DNA): TGTGCCAGCAGCGTACTGGGACAGGGTTGGGGGGAGACCCAGTACTTC. Translated, it gives CASSVLGQGWGETQYF. Looking up the rest from reference TRBV9 and TRBJ2-5 gives the full variable domain: DSGVTQTPKHLITATGQRVTLRCSPRSGDLSVYWYQQSLDQGLQFLIQYYNGEERAKGNILERFSAQQFPDLHSELNLSSLELGDSALYFCASSVLGQGWGETQYFGPGTRLLVL.

This chain uses TRBV13 with TRBJ2-2; possibly TRBD1 for D (6 bases). CDR1 and CDR2 (germline): PRHDT, FYEKMQ (reference sequence). CDR3 length: 15 residues. The ends were cut back, 3 bases at V and 5 bases at J, with 13 bases in the middle. CDR3 loop: CASSFRSGVTGELFF. CDR3 nucleotide sequence: TGTGCCAGCAGCTTTCGGTCAGGGGTTACCGGGGAGCTGTTTTTT.

The V call is TRBV20-1, the J call TRBJ1-2; D gene uncertain. Germline V gene lookup returns CDR1 DFQATT and CDR2 SNEGSKA (reference sequence). V lost 0 bases and J 10 bases, leaving 9 bases between the germline ends. The CDR3 contains 11 residues. The CDR3 spells CSARDLAVYTF. CDR3 coding DNA: TGCAGTGCTAGAGATCTGGCAGTCTACACCTTC.

The chain uses TRBV25-1 and TRBJ1-1; D is ambiguous. With 0 bases removed from V and 1 base from J, the gap between germline ends came to 6 bases. The V gene's germline CDR1 is MGHDK and CDR2 SYGVNS. The CDR3 has 14 residues. CDR3 amino acids: CASSEYSPNTEAFF. CDR3 nucleotide sequence: TGTGCCAGCAGTGAATATAGCCCGAACACTGAAGCTTTCTTT.

V usage is TRBV28 and J usage is TRBJ2-7, with D tentatively TRBD2 (6 bases). V dropped 2 bases and J dropped 2 bases, with 13 bases sitting between them. The CDR3 is made up of 15 amino acids. Per germline, CDR1 MDHEN and CDR2 SYDVKM. In DNA, the CDR3 is TGTGCCAGCAGTTTAAGCAGTAGCGGAGCCTACGAGCAGTACTTC. Translating gives CASSLSSSGAYEQYF. Full variable domain (remainder filled in from reference TRBV28 and TRBJ2-7): DVKVTQSSRYLVKRTGEKVFLECVQDMDHENMFWYRQDPGLGLRLIYFSYDVKMKEKGDIPEGYSVSREKKERFSLILESASTNQTSMYLCASSLSSSGAYEQYFGPGTRLTVT.